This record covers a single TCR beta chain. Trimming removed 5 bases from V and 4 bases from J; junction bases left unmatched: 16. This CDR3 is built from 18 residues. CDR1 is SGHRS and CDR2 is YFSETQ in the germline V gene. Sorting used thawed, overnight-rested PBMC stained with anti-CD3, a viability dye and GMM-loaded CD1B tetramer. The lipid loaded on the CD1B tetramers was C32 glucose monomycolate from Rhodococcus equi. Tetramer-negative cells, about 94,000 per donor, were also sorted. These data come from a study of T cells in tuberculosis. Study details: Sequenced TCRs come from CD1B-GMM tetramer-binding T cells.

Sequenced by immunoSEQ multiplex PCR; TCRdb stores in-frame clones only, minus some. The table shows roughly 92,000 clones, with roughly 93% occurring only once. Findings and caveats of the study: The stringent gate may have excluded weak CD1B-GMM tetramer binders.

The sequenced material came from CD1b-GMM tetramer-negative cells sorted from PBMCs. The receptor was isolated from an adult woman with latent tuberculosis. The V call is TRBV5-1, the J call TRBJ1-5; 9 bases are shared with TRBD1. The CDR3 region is CASSNHASVGTGNQPQHF. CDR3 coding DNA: TGCGCCAGCAGTAACCATGCCTCGGTGGGGACAGGGAATCAGCCCCAGCATTTT.